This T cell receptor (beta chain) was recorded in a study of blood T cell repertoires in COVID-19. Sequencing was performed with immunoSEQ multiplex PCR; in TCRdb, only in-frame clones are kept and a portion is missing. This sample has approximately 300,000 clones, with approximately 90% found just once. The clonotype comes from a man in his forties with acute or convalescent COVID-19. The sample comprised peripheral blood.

In DNA, the CDR3 is TGTGCCTGGAGTGTAAGGAGGGGCACTGAAGCTTTCTTT. It yields the protein CAWSVRRGTEAFF. The rearrangement uses TRBV30 and TRBJ1-1; tentative D call: TRBD1 (5 bases). This CDR3 is built from 13 residues. V lost 0 bases and J lost 4, with 9 bases in between. Germline-derived CDR1 and CDR2 are GTSNPN and SVGIG (reference sequence).